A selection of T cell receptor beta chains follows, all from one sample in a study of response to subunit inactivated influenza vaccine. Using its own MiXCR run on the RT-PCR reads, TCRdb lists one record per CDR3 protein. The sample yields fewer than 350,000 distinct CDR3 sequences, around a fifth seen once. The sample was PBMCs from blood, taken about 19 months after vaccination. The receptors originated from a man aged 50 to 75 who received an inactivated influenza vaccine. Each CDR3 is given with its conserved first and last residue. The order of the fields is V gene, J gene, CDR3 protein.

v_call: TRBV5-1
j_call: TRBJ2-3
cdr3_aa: CASSLEVGGGRDTQYF

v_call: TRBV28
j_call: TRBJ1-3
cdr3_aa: CASRTGNTIYF

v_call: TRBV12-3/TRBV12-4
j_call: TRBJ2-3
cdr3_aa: CASINDRGGTQYF

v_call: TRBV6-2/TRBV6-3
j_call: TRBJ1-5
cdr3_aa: CASGSDQPQHF

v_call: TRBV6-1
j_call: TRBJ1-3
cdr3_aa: CASRDVNSGNTIYF

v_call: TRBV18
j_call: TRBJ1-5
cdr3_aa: CASSPGSGVGQPQHF

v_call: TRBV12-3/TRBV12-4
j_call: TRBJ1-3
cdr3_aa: CASSYTVSGNTIYF

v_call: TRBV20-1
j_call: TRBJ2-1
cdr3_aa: CSARDSWSLGQFF

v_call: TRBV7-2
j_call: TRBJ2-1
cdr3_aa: CASLGQSYNEQFF

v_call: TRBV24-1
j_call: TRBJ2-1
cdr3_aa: CATSNSGRSYNEQFF

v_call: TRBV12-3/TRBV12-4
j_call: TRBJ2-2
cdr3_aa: CASSWGERNTGELFF

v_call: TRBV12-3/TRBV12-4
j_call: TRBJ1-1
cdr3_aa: CASSVQGYTEAFF

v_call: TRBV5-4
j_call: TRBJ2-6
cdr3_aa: CASSLEFGQGASGANVLTF

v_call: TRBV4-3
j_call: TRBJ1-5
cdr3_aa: CASSLVRTGRNQPQHF

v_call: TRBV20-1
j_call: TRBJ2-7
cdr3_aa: CSAYSGTGEDEQYF

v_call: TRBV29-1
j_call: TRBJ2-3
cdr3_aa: CSVDTSGNTDTQYF

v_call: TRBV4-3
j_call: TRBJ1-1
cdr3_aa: CASSQEMKGAAFF

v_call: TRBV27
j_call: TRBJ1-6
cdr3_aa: CASRFGDRGGSPLHF

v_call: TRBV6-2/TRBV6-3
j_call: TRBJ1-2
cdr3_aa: CASSDRADGYTF

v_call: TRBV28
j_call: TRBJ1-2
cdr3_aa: CASSPTGARTVGWGYTF

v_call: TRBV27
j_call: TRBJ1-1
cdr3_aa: CASSLSNMNTEAFF

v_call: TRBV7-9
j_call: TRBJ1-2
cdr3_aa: CASSLAGVANYGYTF

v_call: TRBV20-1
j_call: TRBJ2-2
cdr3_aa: CSAIQRGGLVGGELFF

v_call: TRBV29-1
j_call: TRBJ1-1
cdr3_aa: CSVEVELNTEAFF

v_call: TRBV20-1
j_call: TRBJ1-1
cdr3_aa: CSGDRALGTEAFF

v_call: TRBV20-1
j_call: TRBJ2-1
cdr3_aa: CRTAALTSYNEQFF

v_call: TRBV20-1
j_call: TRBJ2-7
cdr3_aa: CSASKPGQVQWEQYF

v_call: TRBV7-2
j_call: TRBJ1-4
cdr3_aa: CASSLAAMGYEKLFF

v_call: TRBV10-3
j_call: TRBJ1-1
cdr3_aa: CAISESTGITEAFF

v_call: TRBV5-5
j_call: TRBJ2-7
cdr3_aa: CASSKDRGLAEQYF

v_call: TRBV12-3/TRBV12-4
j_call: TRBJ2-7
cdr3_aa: CASSTSGGSYEQYF

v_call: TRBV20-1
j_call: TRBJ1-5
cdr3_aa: CSARDGTDGTQHF

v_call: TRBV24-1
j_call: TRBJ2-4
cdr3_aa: CATSDSAGGPQLAKNIQYF

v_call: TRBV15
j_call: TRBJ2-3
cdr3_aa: CATSRAPGEPQYF

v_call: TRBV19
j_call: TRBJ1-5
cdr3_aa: CASSTVRLGGGNQPQHF

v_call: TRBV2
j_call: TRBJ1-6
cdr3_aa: CASSEQGAGNSPLHF

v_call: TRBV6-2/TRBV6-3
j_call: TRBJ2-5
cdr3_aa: CASSYSIISGEATQYF

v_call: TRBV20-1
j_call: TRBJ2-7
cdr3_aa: CSAWAGGTYEQYF

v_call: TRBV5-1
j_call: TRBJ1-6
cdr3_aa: CASSAAGNNSPLHF

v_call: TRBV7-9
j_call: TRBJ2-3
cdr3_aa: CASSLPGLAGTDTQYF

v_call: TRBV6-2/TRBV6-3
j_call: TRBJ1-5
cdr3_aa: CASSYVQNQPQHF

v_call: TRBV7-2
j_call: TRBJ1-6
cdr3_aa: CASSPRTGRSSPLHF

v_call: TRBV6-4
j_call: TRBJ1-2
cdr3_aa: CASSDSAGGEGYTF

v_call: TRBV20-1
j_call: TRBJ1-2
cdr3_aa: CSAPGTGSGYGYTF

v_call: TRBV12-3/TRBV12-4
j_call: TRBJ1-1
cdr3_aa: CASGTGRYTEAFF

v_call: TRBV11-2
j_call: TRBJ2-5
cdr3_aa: CASSLGQTDQETQYF

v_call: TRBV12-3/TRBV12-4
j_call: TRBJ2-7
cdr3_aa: CASSQGENYEQYF

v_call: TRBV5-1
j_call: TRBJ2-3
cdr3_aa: CASSLDRGPTDTQYF

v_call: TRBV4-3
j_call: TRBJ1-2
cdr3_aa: CASSQDRGQTYTF

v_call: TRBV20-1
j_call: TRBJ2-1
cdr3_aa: CSAKGLAGGNYNEQFF

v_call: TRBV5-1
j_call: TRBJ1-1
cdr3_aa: CASSLTGSGTEAFF

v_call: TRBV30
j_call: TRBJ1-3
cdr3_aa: CAWSGMSSGNTIYF